One sample yielded the 2 T cell receptor beta chains listed below, sequenced in a study of shared clonotypes between healthy human individuals (TCRdb year 2020). Library generation was performed with the immunoSEQ multiplex PCR assay. Entries here come from immuneACCESS through TCRdb and include only in-frame sequences with V and J called. Some clones fail to appear in such tables; in the studies checked, an unresolved V gene covers under half of the shortfall, and the cause of the remainder is unknown. Counted in this sample were 2.3 million or so clones; roughly 93% of them appeared once. In total, the top ten clones hold 0.39% of the sample. The sequenced material came from naive CD4+ T cells from PBMCs. What this sample's cell subset or site label stands for: CD45RA+ positively selected. Receptor source: a man younger than 35 in good health. Some clones in this sample may be carry-over from other donors' samples.

Remarks on this clone: Other nucleotide sequences from this sample produce the same CDR3. This CDR3 is CASSVTSGAQETQYF. The CDR3 DNA reads as TGTGCCAGCAGCGTGACCTCGGGGGCCCAAGAGACCCAGTACTTC. The rearrangement joins TRBV9 to TRBJ2-5; D possibly matches TRBD1 or TRBD2 (6 bases each). V lost 2 bases to trimming and J lost 1 base, with 12 bases between them. Germline CDR1 reads SGDLS; CDR2 reads YYNGEE. The CDR3 is made up of 15 amino acids.

The rearrangement uses TRBV7-2 and TRBJ2-7; 10 nucleotides align to TRBD2. Germline lookup yields CDR1 SGHTA and CDR2 FQGNSA. V shed 2 bases and J 6 bases; nucleotides not matched to a gene: 7. The CDR3 is 15 amino acids. Here the CDR3 reads CASSLYSGRLGEQYF. CDR3 DNA: TGTGCCAGCAGCTTATATAGCGGGAGGCTAGGCGAGCAGTACTTC.